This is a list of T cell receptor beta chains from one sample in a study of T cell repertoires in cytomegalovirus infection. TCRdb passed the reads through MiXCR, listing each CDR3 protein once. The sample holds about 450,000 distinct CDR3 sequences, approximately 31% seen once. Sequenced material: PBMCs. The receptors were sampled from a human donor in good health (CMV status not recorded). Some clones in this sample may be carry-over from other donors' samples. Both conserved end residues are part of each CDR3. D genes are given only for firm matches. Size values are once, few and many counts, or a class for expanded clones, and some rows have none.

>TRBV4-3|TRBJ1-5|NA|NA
CASSQAGDQPQHF
TGCGCCAGCAGTCAAGCGGGGGATCAGCCCCAGCATTTT
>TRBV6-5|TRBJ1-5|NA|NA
CASSLRFGGQPQHF
TGTGCCAGCAGTCTCCGATTTGGAGGGCAGCCCCAGCATTTT
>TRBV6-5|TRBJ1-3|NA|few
CASSYSGGGSGNTIYF
TGTGCCAGCAGTTACTCAGGGGGAGGATCTGGAAACACCATATATTTT
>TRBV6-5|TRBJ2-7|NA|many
CASSHMSGEEQYF
TGTGCCAGCAGCCATATGAGTGGGGAGGAGCAGTACTTC
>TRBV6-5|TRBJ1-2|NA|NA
CASSYNRVGNYGYTF
TGTGCCAGCAGTTACAACAGGGTTGGCAACTATGGCTACACCTTC
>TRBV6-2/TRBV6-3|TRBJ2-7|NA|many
CASSYWPGDESSSYEQYF
TGTGCCAGCAGTTACTGGCCAGGGGACGAGTCCAGCTCCTACGAGCAGTACTTC
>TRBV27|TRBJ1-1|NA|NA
CAISLTIGINHQVPEAFF
TGTGCCATCAGTTTAACGATTGGCATAAACCACCAAGTCCCTGAAGCTTTCTTT
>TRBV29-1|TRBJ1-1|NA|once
CSVDEDNALNTEAFF
TGCAGCGTTGACGAGGATAACGCTTTGAACACTGAAGCTTTCTTT
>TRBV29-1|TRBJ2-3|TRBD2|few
CSVVGGGAVDTQYF
TGCAGCGTTGTTGGCGGGGGGGCCGTTGATACGCAGTATTTT
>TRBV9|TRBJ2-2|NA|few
CASSVAGGELFF
TGTGCCAGCAGCGTAGCAGGGGGGGAGCTGTTTTTT
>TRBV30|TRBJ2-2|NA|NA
CAWRGRSIGTGELFF
TGTGCCTGGAGGGGCCGGTCCATTGGCACCGGGGAGCTGTTTTTT
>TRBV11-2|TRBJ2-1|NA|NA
CASSLGVQGHPYNEQFF
TGTGCCAGCAGCTTAGGTGTACAGGGACACCCCTACAATGAGCAGTTCTTC
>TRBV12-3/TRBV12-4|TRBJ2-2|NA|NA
CASIGVTGELFF
TGTGCCAGCATTGGGGTCACCGGGGAGCTGTTTTTT
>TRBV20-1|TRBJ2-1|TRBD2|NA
CSARPWTSGGNEQFF
TGCAGTGCTAGACCTTGGACTAGCGGGGGTAATGAGCAGTTCTTC
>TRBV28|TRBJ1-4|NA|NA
CASSDLKRSHEKLFF
TGTGCCAGCAGCGACCTAAAGCGGAGCCATGAAAAACTGTTTTTT
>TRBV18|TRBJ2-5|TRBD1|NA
CASQQADPTRGQETQYF
TGTGCCAGCCAACAGGCGGACCCGACCAGGGGGCAAGAGACCCAGTACTTC
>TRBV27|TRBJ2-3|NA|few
CASSLWFAGPSDTQYF
TGTGCCAGCAGTTTATGGTTTGCAGGACCCTCGGATACGCAGTATTTT
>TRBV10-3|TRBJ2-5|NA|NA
CAVSPVAEGEGETQYF
TGTGCCGTCAGTCCTGTCGCGGAGGGGGAGGGAGAGACCCAGTACTTC
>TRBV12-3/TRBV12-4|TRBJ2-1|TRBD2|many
CATAFSGGDNEQFF
TGTGCCACCGCCTTTAGCGGGGGGGACAATGAGCAGTTCTTC
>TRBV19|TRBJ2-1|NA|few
CASSTPLTSRGNEQFF
TGTGCCAGTAGTACCCCCTTGACTAGCAGGGGCAATGAGCAGTTCTTC
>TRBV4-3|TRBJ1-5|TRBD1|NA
CASSPLLDFQGAQHF
TGCGCCAGCAGCCCCCTCCTGGATTTTCAGGGGGCCCAGCATTTT
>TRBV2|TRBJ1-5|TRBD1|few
CASNLDRGFEPQHF
TGTGCCAGCAATTTGGACAGGGGGTTCGAGCCCCAGCATTTT
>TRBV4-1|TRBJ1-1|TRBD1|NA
CASSRGQRNTEAFF
TGCGCCAGCAGCCGGGGACAGAGGAACACTGAAGCTTTCTTT
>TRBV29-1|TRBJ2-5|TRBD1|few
CSAMTGAGETQYF
TGCAGCGCTATGACAGGGGCTGGGGAGACCCAGTACTTC
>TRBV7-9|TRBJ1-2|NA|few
CASSFAADRIHGYTF
TGTGCCAGCAGCTTCGCGGCAGACAGGATACATGGCTACACCTTC
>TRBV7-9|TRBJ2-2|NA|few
CASSFGLGSGTGELFF
TGTGCCAGCAGCTTCGGTCTCGGGAGCGGCACCGGGGAGCTGTTTTTT
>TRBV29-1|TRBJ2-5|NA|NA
CSVVGGKETQYF
TGCAGCGTTGTTGGTGGGAAAGAGACCCAGTACTTC
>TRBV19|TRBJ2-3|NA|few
CASSNSPGTDTQYF
TGTGCCAGTAGTAATAGTCCGGGAACAGATACGCAGTATTTT
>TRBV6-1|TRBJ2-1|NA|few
CASSETSPYNEQFF
TGTGCCAGCAGTGAGACGAGCCCTTACAATGAGCAGTTCTTC
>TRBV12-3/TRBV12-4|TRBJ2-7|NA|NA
CSSSLHGRSDEQYF
TGTTCCAGCAGTTTACACGGTCGGAGTGACGAGCAGTACTTC
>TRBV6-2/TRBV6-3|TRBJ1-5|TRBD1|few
CASTGTGLYGPQHF
TGTGCCAGCACGGGGACAGGCCTCTACGGGCCCCAGCATTTT
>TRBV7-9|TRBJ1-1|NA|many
CASRAGPEEAFF
TGTGCCAGCAGAGCCGGCCCGGAGGAAGCTTTCTTT
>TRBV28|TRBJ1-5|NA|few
CATCLELGSNQPQHF
TGTGCCACCTGTCTGGAACTAGGGAGCAATCAGCCCCAGCATTTT
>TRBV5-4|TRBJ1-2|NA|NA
CASSSSTQGSPDGYTF
TGTGCCAGCAGCTCGTCAACACAAGGGAGCCCCGATGGCTACACCTTC
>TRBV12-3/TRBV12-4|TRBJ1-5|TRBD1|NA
CASSLGQVPSNQPQHF
TGTGCCAGCAGCCTCGGACAGGTCCCTAGCAATCAGCCCCAGCATTTT